Detailed here is one TCR beta chain. This clone occurred a few times. No antigen is known for it. Within one base of it there is no much larger clone, and no base qualities were kept. Each PCR received spiked-in synthetic TCR analog templates so that absolute template abundance could be estimated from read counts. Using the immunoSEQ assay, TCRbeta CDR3 regions were amplified from genomic DNA with bias-controlled V and J gene primers. Rearranged TCRbeta segments were sequenced at approximately 20X coverage. The paper's data handling went like this. Clustering was used to correct sequencing errors, and CDR3s were annotated against IMGT so that V, D and J genes could be assigned. Out-of-frame and stop-codon sequences were excluded, and only productive TCRbeta rearrangements were used in downstream analyses. To compute clonality, Shannon entropy was normalized by the log of the number of unique productive sequences and then subtracted from one. Fisher's exact test with Benjamini-Hochberg correction, using a cutoff of adjusted p below 0.01, was how clones that differed between time points or between blood and tumor were identified. Imported from immuneACCESS, the table was reduced by TCRdb to in-frame sequences with V and J called. These copies leave out some clones; in studies compared against another copy, an unresolved V gene accounts for under half, and the cause of the remainder is not known. D and trimming were read from the DNA, whereas the V and J calls and clone size are those reported in that table. The sample includes about 56,000 clones, with less than 90% observed a single time. 15% to 19% of the sample rests with the top ten.

This record comes from a study of PD-L1 blockade in urothelial cancer (TCRdb year 2017). A note on the overall study: All patients started therapy at some point between 2014 and 2016 and received atezolizumab 1,200 mg intravenously every 3 weeks. An ECOG performance status of 0 or 1 was recorded for the patients, and 0 to 3 prior chemotherapy regimens had been received by the patients. Blood samples were analyzed 3 weeks after the start of treatment (second dose) and 6 weeks after the start of treatment. Durable clinical benefit was achieved by nine patients but not by the remaining 20. In the same patients, whole exome sequencing and RNA sequencing of pretreatment tumors were performed in addition to TCR sequencing. The study, an exploratory multi-omic analysis, examined somatic, immune and clinical correlates of response to PD-L1 blockade with atezolizumab in urothelial cancer. Durable clinical benefit meant progression-free survival longer than 6 months, and TCR features were also tested against progression-free and overall survival. Blood samples gave a median of around 140,000 T cells and approximately 80,000 unique TCRs, with a median clonality of roughly 0.081. About 90% of the 29 patients were males with bladder-origin urothelial cancer, and about 65% of the roughly 30 reported a prior smoking history. Twenty-nine patients had pretreatment blood TCR-seq, about 24 had at least one posttreatment blood collection, and about 24 had tumor TCR-seq. Pretreatment tumor samples and matched peripheral blood, collected serially before and after atezolizumab treatment, underwent TCR sequencing. Broad study findings and their caveats: Small sample size (n ≈ 29) and many exploratory analyses mean the results are intended to be hypothesis-generating. A pretreatment peripheral blood TCR clonality below the median was linked to improved progression-free and overall survival. Among patients with durable benefit, tumor-associated TCR clones showed greater expansion in peripheral blood 3 weeks after treatment started (n ≈ 24, p = 0.022).

This specimen's time point label, per the study, means: pretreatment peripheral blood. A cohort of 25 to 35 patients with locally advanced or metastatic urothelial carcinoma, treated at Memorial Sloan Kettering on a trial protocol, was included. Peripheral blood mononuclear cells were collected pretreatment and during treatment, at between 1 and 8 total time points per patient. The Qiagen DNeasy Blood extraction kit was used to purify genomic DNA from total PBMCs and tumor samples. PBMCs were collected pretreatment and during treatment, and were isolated and stored as previously described. The germline V gene gives CDR1 as SGHVS and CDR2 as FQNEAQ. The CDR3 holds 15 amino acids from the cysteine to the phenylalanine. The only DNA kept is the CDR3, 45 bases in frame from the first base. The germline ends are 18 bases apart after V is trimmed by 5 bases and J by 4 bases.

The rearrangement combines TRBV7-8 with TRBJ2-7; 6 matching bases give a weak D call of TRBD2. The sequence was obtained from a man in his sixties or seventies with urothelial cancer. The source was PBMCs, collected around atezolizumab (anti-PD-L1) treatment. In nucleotides, the sequence is TGTGCCAGCAGCCCTCGCCGACTAGTCATATACGAGCAGTACTTC. Translation gives CASSPRRLVIYEQYF.